The 11 T cell receptor beta chains reported below all come from one sample, sequenced in a study of early T cells in non-severe SARS-CoV-2 infection (TCRdb year 2021). The library was built by means of 5' RACE. These reads were obtained on a NextSeq 500. In TCRdb, the public reads were trimmed at Q25 with fastp and aligned with MiXCR, with productive beta chains retained. When rows share a CDR3 protein, they turn into one entry using the most common DNA and genes. The sample data list about 77,000 distinct CDR3 sequences, and around 17% of these were observed just once. In total, the top ten clones hold roughly 3% of the sample. Sequencing was done on a sample of whole blood. The receptors here all came from an adult who was a healthcare worker with PCR-confirmed SARS-CoV-2 infection or an uninfected control (not recorded which).

This clonotype appeared many times. The V gene is TRBV6-5, the J gene TRBJ1-1; TRBD1 matches 7 bases. This CDR3 has 19 amino acids. V lost 7 bases and J lost 0; bases outside the gene matches: 20. The V gene's germline CDR1 is MNHEY and CDR2 SVGAGI. The CDR3 is CASKEQGFTGASMNTEAFF. CDR3 bases: TGTGCCAGCAAAGAACAGGGGTTCACAGGGGCGAGTATGAACACTGAAGCTTTCTTT.

The chain couples TRBV12-3 or TRBV12-4 to TRBJ2-7, with 7 nucleotides matching TRBD2. The ends lost 6 bases at V and 2 bases at J; junction bases unmatched: 10. The CDR3 length is 15 residues. The DNA for the CDR3 is TGTGCCAGCAGCCTTACGGGAGGCAGGGCCTACGAGCAGTACTTC. Amino acid sequence: CASSLTGGRAYEQYF.

A few counts support this clonotype. J is TRBJ2-7 and V is TRBV28; D not resolved. The germline V and J ends were trimmed by 4 bases and 11 bases, with 15 bases remaining between them. The CDR3 loop spans 12 amino acids. From germline, CDR1 is MDHEN and CDR2 SYDVKM. CDR3 residues: CASSSASRKEYF. The CDR3 nucleotides are TGTGCCAGCAGTTCCGCATCCCGGAAAGAGTACTTC.

A few counts support this clonotype. This rearrangement joins TRBV7-2 to TRBJ2-1; D is ambiguous. V lost 2 bases to trimming and J lost 4 bases, with 9 bases between them. Germline CDR1 reads SGHTA; CDR2 reads FQGNSA. This CDR3 is 14 amino acids long. The CDR3 here is CASSLFPGYNEQFF. The CDR3 DNA reads as TGTGCCAGCAGCTTATTCCCCGGTTACAATGAGCAGTTCTTC.

This chain uses TRBV20-1 with TRBJ2-3, with a weak D call TRBD1 (5 bases). The CDR3 length is 14 residues. CDR1 and CDR2 (germline): DFQATT, SNEGSKA (reference sequence). The ends were cut back, 5 bases at V and 4 bases at J, with 16 bases in the middle. The CDR3 DNA reads as TGCAGTGCTCACCAGGGTCAGAGCGCAGATACGCAGTATTTT. It codes for CSAHQGQSADTQYF.

This clonotype was seen only a few times. This chain links TRBV11-3 with TRBJ2-3; D may match TRBD1 or TRBD2 (6 bases each). With 1 base removed from V and 3 bases from J, the gap between germline ends came to 14 bases. The CDR3 is 16 residues long. Germline V gene data show CDR1 as SGHNT and CDR2 as YENEEA. This chain's CDR3 is CASSLGIGGRTDTQYF. The DNA for the CDR3 is TGTGCCAGCAGCTTAGGAATAGGGGGGAGAACAGATACGCAGTATTTT.

This clonotype was detected only a few times. V and J are TRBV4-1 and TRBJ2-7; 9 bases agree with TRBD2. The CDR3 is 16 residues long. CDR1 and CDR2 from the germline V gene are MGHRA and YSYEKL. After removal of 0 bases from V and 4 bases from J, the junction contained 7 bases not matched to a gene. CDR3 sequence reads: CASSQDVASGAYEQYF. Written as DNA, the CDR3 is TGCGCCAGCAGCCAAGATGTCGCTAGCGGGGCTTACGAGCAGTACTTC.

The chain joins TRBV7-3 to TRBJ2-2; D remains unclear. The V end lost 4 bases, the J end lost 6 bases, and 9 bases lay between the germline ends. Germline V CDR1 and CDR2: SGHTA, FQGTGA. The CDR3 sequence is 13 residues long. The CDR3: CASSSGDSGELFF. The CDR3 region has the DNA TGTGCCAGCAGCTCCGGAGATTCCGGGGAGCTGTTTTTT.

The sample holds a few counts of this clonotype. The rearrangement joins TRBV27 to TRBJ1-5; 7 nucleotides align to TRBD1. Germline V gene data show CDR1 as MNHEY and CDR2 as SMNVEV (reference sequence). The J segment lost 2 bases and the V segment lost 7 bases, leaving 8 bases of the junction unmatched. This CDR3 is 15 amino acids long. The CDR3 bases are TGTGCCAGCACCCAGACAGGGACGCGCAATCAGCCCCAGCATTTT. It specifies CASTQTGTRNQPQHF.

The chain has TRBV29-1 and TRBJ2-3, with 14 nucleotides matching TRBD2. The junction had 0 bases not matched to a gene; V was cut back by 4 bases and J by 6 bases. Germline V gene sequence: CDR1 SQVTM, CDR2 ANQGSEA. CDR3 length: 13 amino acids. The CDR3 loop is CSVGLAGGDTQYF. The DNA of the CDR3 is TGCAGCGTTGGACTAGCGGGGGGGGATACGCAGTATTTT.

This chain links TRBV14 with TRBJ2-1, with D tentatively TRBD2 (5 bases). The CDR3 extends over 15 amino acids. Trimming took off 3 bases at V and 1 base at J, with 10 bases between the two ends. Germline CDR1 SGHDN, CDR2 FVKESK. The CDR3 sequence: CASSQRALSYNEQFF. The CDR3 DNA reads as TGTGCCAGCAGCCAGAGGGCCCTTTCCTACAATGAGCAGTTCTTC. Using reference TRBV14 and TRBJ2-1 for the parts outside the CDR3, the full variable domain is EAGVTQFPSHSVIEKGQTVTLRCDPISGHDNLYWYRRVMGKEIKFLLHFVKESKQDESGMPNNRFLAERTGGTYSTLKVQPAELEDSGVYFCASSQRALSYNEQFFGPGTRLTVL.